This is a list of T cell receptor beta chains from one sample in a study of PD-L1 blockade in urothelial cancer. Profiled with immunoSEQ multiplex PCR; TCRdb holds only in-frame clones, not every one. The sample lists 85,000 to 95,000 clones; roughly 90% were seen once. This specimen consisted of PBMCs, obtained around atezolizumab (anti-PD-L1) treatment. These receptors all come from a man in his sixties with urothelial cancer. Both conserved end residues are part of each CDR3. Each record gives: V gene, D gene, J gene, CDR3 length, clone size, CDR3 DNA, CDR3 protein. A D gene is named only where the DNA matches it firmly. Clone sizes are given selectively: once, few, many, or a class where the clone is expanded.

v_call: TRBV9
d_call: .
j_call: TRBJ2-2
cdr3_length: 14
clone_size: once
cdr3_nt: TGTGCCAGCAGCGTAGTACAGGGCCCCGGGGAGCTGTTTTTT
cdr3_aa: CASSVVQGPGELFF

v_call: TRBV10-3
d_call: TRBD2
j_call: TRBJ2-1
cdr3_length: 14
clone_size: .
cdr3_nt: TGTGCCATCAGTGGAAGGACTAGCGAGAATGAGCAGTTCTTC
cdr3_aa: CAISGRTSENEQFF

v_call: TRBV7-9
d_call: TRBD1
j_call: TRBJ2-5
cdr3_length: 15
clone_size: .
cdr3_nt: TGTGCCAGCAGCCTAGGACAGGACCGAGGTGGGACCCAGTACTTC
cdr3_aa: CASSLGQDRGGTQYF

v_call: TRBV4-2
d_call: .
j_call: TRBJ1-1
cdr3_length: 16
clone_size: .
cdr3_nt: TGTGCCAGCAGCCAAGTCTCCCAGGGGAGGGACACTGAAGCTTTCTTT
cdr3_aa: CASSQVSQGRDTEAFF

v_call: TRBV9
d_call: .
j_call: TRBJ2-7
cdr3_length: 15
clone_size: .
cdr3_nt: TGTGCCAGCGCTTTAGCGGGGGACAGGGGTAGCGAGCAGTACTTC
cdr3_aa: CASALAGDRGSEQYF

v_call: TRBV7-9
d_call: TRBD2
j_call: TRBJ2-7
cdr3_length: 12
clone_size: .
cdr3_nt: TGTGCCGTACGGGAGGGAGCGGGCGAGCAGTACTTC
cdr3_aa: CAVREGAGEQYF

v_call: TRBV5-1
d_call: .
j_call: TRBJ2-1
cdr3_length: 15
clone_size: .
cdr3_nt: TGCGCCAGCAGCTTGGGGCAGGGTTATTCTAATGAGCAGTTCTTC
cdr3_aa: CASSLGQGYSNEQFF

v_call: TRBV19
d_call: .
j_call: TRBJ1-5
cdr3_length: 13
clone_size: .
cdr3_nt: TGTGCCAGTCCCAGGGATAGCAATCAGCCCCAGCATTTT
cdr3_aa: CASPRDSNQPQHF

v_call: TRBV28
d_call: .
j_call: TRBJ1-5
cdr3_length: 13
clone_size: .
cdr3_nt: TGTGCCAGCAGGTCAGGGTCAGCCCAGCCCCAGCATTTT
cdr3_aa: CASRSGSAQPQHF

v_call: TRBV5-4
d_call: .
j_call: TRBJ2-7
cdr3_length: 14
clone_size: .
cdr3_nt: TGTGCCAGCAGCTTATACCGCGGGCGTGTCGAGCAGTACTTC
cdr3_aa: CASSLYRGRVEQYF

v_call: TRBV7-9
d_call: .
j_call: TRBJ2-5
cdr3_length: 14
clone_size: few
cdr3_nt: TGTGCCAGCAGCGAGGACACCAGCCAAGAGACCCAGTACTTC
cdr3_aa: CASSEDTSQETQYF

v_call: TRBV7-2
d_call: .
j_call: TRBJ2-5
cdr3_length: 11
clone_size: .
cdr3_nt: TGTGCCAGCAGCTTTATTGAGACCCAGTACTTC
cdr3_aa: CASSFIETQYF

v_call: TRBV5-1
d_call: TRBD1
j_call: TRBJ2-7
cdr3_length: 16
clone_size: .
cdr3_nt: TGCGCCAGCAGCGATGGCCCCGGGACAGGGGTTTACGAGCAGTACTTC
cdr3_aa: CASSDGPGTGVYEQYF

v_call: TRBV9
d_call: TRBD2
j_call: TRBJ2-1
cdr3_length: 17
clone_size: .
cdr3_nt: TGTGCCAGCAGCGAACTACTAGCGGGGGAACCCTACAATGAGCAGTTCTTC
cdr3_aa: CASSELLAGEPYNEQFF

v_call: TRBV19
d_call: TRBD1
j_call: TRBJ1-4
cdr3_length: 15
clone_size: .
cdr3_nt: TGTGCCAGTCGACAGGGATTAGGGACTAATGAAAAACTGTTTTTT
cdr3_aa: CASRQGLGTNEKLFF

v_call: TRBV5-4
d_call: TRBD1
j_call: TRBJ2-7
cdr3_length: 15
clone_size: .
cdr3_nt: TGTGCCAGCAGCTTGGTGGGACAGGGGGTAGTCGAGCAGTACTTC
cdr3_aa: CASSLVGQGVVEQYF

v_call: TRBV5-4
d_call: .
j_call: TRBJ2-1
cdr3_length: 16
clone_size: .
cdr3_nt: TGTGCCAGCAGCTTGGGGGGAGGTACCTCCTACAATGAGCAGTTCTTC
cdr3_aa: CASSLGGGTSYNEQFF

v_call: TRBV21-1
d_call: .
j_call: TRBJ2-5
cdr3_length: 16
clone_size: .
cdr3_nt: TGTGCCAGCAGCAAACGGAGACCATTCATCCAAGAGACCCAGTACTTC
cdr3_aa: CASSKRRPFIQETQYF

v_call: TRBV7-2
d_call: .
j_call: TRBJ2-5
cdr3_length: 14
clone_size: .
cdr3_nt: TGTGCCAGCAGCTTGAGCAGGAATCAAGAGACCCAGTACTTC
cdr3_aa: CASSLSRNQETQYF

v_call: TRBV1
d_call: .
j_call: TRBJ2-5
cdr3_length: 13
clone_size: .
cdr3_nt: TGCACCAGCAGTAAACAGGGGTGTGAGACCCAGTACTTC
cdr3_aa: CTSSKQGCETQYF

v_call: TRBV5-6
d_call: TRBD1
j_call: TRBJ2-5
cdr3_length: 14
clone_size: .
cdr3_nt: TGTGCCAGCAGTCAGGACAGGGTCTTTCAGACCCAGTACTTC
cdr3_aa: CASSQDRVFQTQYF

v_call: TRBV10-2
d_call: .
j_call: TRBJ2-7
cdr3_length: 15
clone_size: few
cdr3_nt: TGCGCCAGCAGTGAGAGTAGGGGGGGGACCTACGAGCAGTACTTC
cdr3_aa: CASSESRGGTYEQYF

v_call: TRBV11-2
d_call: TRBD2
j_call: TRBJ2-7
cdr3_length: 16
clone_size: .
cdr3_nt: TGTGCCAGCAGTCTCACCTCTAGCGGGGCGGCCTACGAGCAGTACTTC
cdr3_aa: CASSLTSSGAAYEQYF

v_call: TRBV6-5
d_call: .
j_call: TRBJ2-5
cdr3_length: 15
clone_size: .
cdr3_nt: TGTGCCAGCAGTTGGACAGGGAGGGGTTCGGAGACCCAGTACTTC
cdr3_aa: CASSWTGRGSETQYF

v_call: TRBV6-1
d_call: .
j_call: TRBJ2-7
cdr3_length: 13
clone_size: .
cdr3_nt: TGTGCCAGCAGTGGTTCAGGGGTTGGCGAGCAGTACTTC
cdr3_aa: CASSGSGVGEQYF

v_call: TRBV4-1
d_call: TRBD2
j_call: TRBJ2-7
cdr3_length: 15
clone_size: few
cdr3_nt: TGCGCCAGCAGCCAAATTACTAGCGGGAGGTACGAGCAGTACTTC
cdr3_aa: CASSQITSGRYEQYF

v_call: TRBV4-1
d_call: TRBD1
j_call: TRBJ2-2
cdr3_length: 18
clone_size: .
cdr3_nt: TGCGCCAGCAGCCAAGGAGTTACGGGACAGAGAAACACCGGGGAGCTGTTTTTT
cdr3_aa: CASSQGVTGQRNTGELFF